This TCR beta chain was sequenced in a study of T cell changes during pregnancy in multiple sclerosis (dated by TCRdb to about 2019). At the level of the whole study: The study looked at changes in the T cell repertoire across pregnancy in women with multiple sclerosis.

The CDR3, cysteine through phenylalanine, is 15 amino acids long. Only the CDR3 part of the read is kept: 45 bases, read in frame from the first base. V was cut back by 4 bases and J by 10 bases, leaving a gap of 22 bases between them. In the germline V gene, CDR1 corresponds to ENHRY and CDR2 to SYGVKD. Libraries were built with the immunoSEQ multiplex PCR assay. What TCRdb holds here is the immuneACCESS table cut down to in-frame rearrangements. Part of the clones is not present; checked against another copy, under half of the missing clones reflect an unresolved V gene, and the others are unexplained. The sample contains some 38,000 clones, around 90% of them found a single time. The ten largest clones represent under 0.75% of the sample. Note on this clone: Its target antigen remains unknown. No much larger clone is present one base from it, and per-base qualities are unavailable.

The chain is assembled from TRBV10-3 and TRBJ1-2; the D gene remains uncertain. Sequences were derived from CD4+ T cells from peripheral blood mononuclear cells, sampled in the second trimester of pregnancy. This TCR was sampled from a female donor in good health, enrolled as a control in a pregnancy study. The DNA is as follows: TGTGCCATCAGTGGTGGGTCAGGAGACTACGGTGACTACACCTTC. It translates as CAISGGSGDYGDYTF.